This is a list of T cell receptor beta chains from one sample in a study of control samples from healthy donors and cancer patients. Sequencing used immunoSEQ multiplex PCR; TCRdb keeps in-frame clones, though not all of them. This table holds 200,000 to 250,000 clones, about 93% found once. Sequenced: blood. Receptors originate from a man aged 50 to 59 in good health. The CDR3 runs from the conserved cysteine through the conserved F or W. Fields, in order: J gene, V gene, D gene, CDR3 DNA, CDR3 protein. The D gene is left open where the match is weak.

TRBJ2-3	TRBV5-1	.	TGCGCCAGCAGCTTGGAAGGGGGGAGGCCCACAGATACGCAGTATTTT	CASSLEGGRPTDTQYF
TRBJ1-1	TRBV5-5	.	TGTGCCAGCAGCACGCAGCCGGTAGCCATGAACACTGAAGCTTTCTTT	CASSTQPVAMNTEAFF
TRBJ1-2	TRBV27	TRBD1	TGTGCCAGCACCCGGGAGAAGGGGGCAGTCTATGGCTACACCTTC	CASTREKGAVYGYTF
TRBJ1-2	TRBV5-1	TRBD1	TGCGCCAGCAGCCTGGACAGGGGTTTCGGCTACACCTTC	CASSLDRGFGYTF
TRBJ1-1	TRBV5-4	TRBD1	TGTGCCAGCTCTACGGGACAGCCGAACACTGAAGCTTTCTTT	CASSTGQPNTEAFF
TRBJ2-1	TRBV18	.	TGTGCCAGCTCACCGCAGGGGGGCAATGAGCAGTTCTTC	CASSPQGGNEQFF
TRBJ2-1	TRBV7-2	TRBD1	TGTGCCAGCAGCTCCTCCGGGACAGGGGGCTCGTCTGAGCAGTTCTTC	CASSSSGTGGSSEQFF
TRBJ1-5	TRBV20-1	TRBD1	TGCAGTGCTAGTAATCTTTGGGGGACAGACAATCAGCCCCAGCATTTT	CSASNLWGTDNQPQHF
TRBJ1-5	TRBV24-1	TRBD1	TGTGCCACCAGTGATCGTAGACAGGGGAATCAGCCCCAGCATTTT	CATSDRRQGNQPQHF
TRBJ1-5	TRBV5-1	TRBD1	TGCGCCAGCAGCCTCAATACAGGGGAACAGCCCCAGCATTTT	CASSLNTGEQPQHF
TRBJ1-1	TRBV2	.	TGTGCCAGCATGCAGGTGGACACTGAAGCTTTCTTT	CASMQVDTEAFF
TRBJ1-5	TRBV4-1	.	TGCGCCAGCAGCCAAGATGGCATGCCGCGGCAGCCCCAGCATTTT	CASSQDGMPRQPQHF
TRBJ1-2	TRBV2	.	TGTACCAGCAGTGCCTCCCAGGGTCGGGTTGGCTACACCTTC	CTSSASQGRVGYTF
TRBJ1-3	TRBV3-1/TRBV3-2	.	TGTGCCAGCAGCCAAGGACACAGGGCCCTAAACACCATATATTTT	CASSQGHRALNTIYF
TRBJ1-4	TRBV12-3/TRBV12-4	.	TGTGCCAGCAGGGTATTAAATGAAAAACTGTTTTTT	CASRVLNEKLFF